The 14 T cell receptor beta chains given below trace back to one sample, sequenced in a study of post-analysis software for immune sequencing data. Prepared libraries of TCR beta cDNA carried unique molecular identifiers. A single record per CDR3 protein comes from TCRdb applying MiXCR to the PCR reads. The sample gives some 500,000 distinct CDR3 sequences, around 40% of which show up once; around 10% is in the top ten. These receptors' targets are unknown. Findings of the study overall: Roughly five TRBV segments were more frequent in patients than controls; TRBV5-6, TRBV5-1 and TRBV20-1 belonged to this group.

Sequencing was performed on blood. These receptors all come from a girl aged 10 to 17 with multiple sclerosis.

The rearrangement uses TRBV10-1 and TRBJ2-5; no clear D. The last part of the DNA fits TRBJ2-1 better; the J call may be wrong. This CDR3 spans 15 amino acids. Germline V gives CDR1 WNHNN, CDR2 SYGVQD (reference sequence). The CDR3: CASSESVGSQETQFF. For the CDR3, the DNA is TGCGCCAGCAGTGAGTCGGTGGGCTCCCAAGAGACCCAGTTCTTC.

The V call is TRBV20-1, the J call TRBJ1-5; 7 positions match TRBD1. This CDR3 has 15 residues. Germline CDR1 is DFQATT and CDR2 is SNEGSKA (reference sequence). V trimming: 3 bases; J trimming: 4 bases; junction bases outside the gene matches: 9. As DNA, the CDR3 is TGCAGTGCTAGGCGACAGGGCGCCCCTAATCAGCCCCAGCATTTT. This translates into CSARRQGAPNQPQHF.

This chain uses TRBV12-3 or TRBV12-4 with TRBJ2-4; D may be TRBD1 or TRBD2 (6 bases each). V lost 5 bases to trimming and J lost 8 bases, with 13 bases between them. The CDR3 extends over 13 amino acids. Written as DNA, the CDR3 is TGTGCCAGCAGTAAGACAGGCGGGGACATTCAGTACTTC. Its translation: CASSKTGGDIQYF.

This sequence joins TRBV7-3 and TRBJ2-1; TRBD2 is a possible D gene (6 bases). Germline CDR1 is SGHTA and CDR2 is FQGTGA. V gave up 2 bases and J gave up 4 bases, with 12 bases separating them. The length of the CDR3 is 15 residues. The CDR3 reads CASSLWQGGYNEQFF. The CDR3 region has the DNA TGTGCCAGCAGCTTATGGCAGGGAGGTTACAATGAGCAGTTCTTC.

The chain combines TRBV7-2 with TRBJ2-7; D unclear. This CDR3 comprises 11 residues. V was shortened by 5 bases and J by 5 bases, with 7 bases between the two germline ends. Per the germline V gene, CDR1 is SGHTA and CDR2 is FQGNSA. Written as DNA, the CDR3 is TGTGCCAGCAGCGTCGCTCACGAGCAGTACTTC. Translating gives CASSVAHEQYF.

The rearrangement links TRBV20-1 to TRBJ2-3, with D hard to call. From germline, CDR1 is DFQATT and CDR2 SNEGSKA (reference sequence). The CDR3 covers 15 residues. The V gene lost 2 bases and the J gene lost 2 bases, with 14 bases spanning the gap. CDR3 sequence (DNA): TGCAGTGCTAGAAAGGACGGAGTCTCCACAGATACGCAGTATTTT. Translation gives CSARKDGVSTDTQYF.

The chain links TRBV10-3 to TRBJ2-1; possible D gene TRBD2, 5 bases. V lost 6 bases and J lost 5, with 14 bases in between. Germline V gene sequence: CDR1 ENHRY, CDR2 SYGVKD. CDR3 length: 14 amino acids. The CDR3 DNA reads TGTGCCATCAGACAGATGACTACTAACAATGAGCAGTTCTTC. This translates into CAIRQMTTNNEQFF.

The genes are TRBV4-2 and TRBJ1-1; TRBD1 matches 8 bases. Germline V lookup: CDR1 LGHNA, CDR2 YNFKEQ. This CDR3 spans 17 amino acids. The V gene end was trimmed by 0 bases and the J gene end by 2 bases; junction bases not matched to a gene: 8. The CDR3 nucleotides are TGTGCCAGCAGCCAAGATTGGAGGACAGGGCGAAACACTGAAGCTTTCTTT. It translates to CASSQDWRTGRNTEAFF.

This clonotype has only a few counts. The chain couples TRBV6-2 or TRBV6-3 to TRBJ1-2; a possible D gene is TRBD1 (6 bases). V lost 3 bases and J 2 bases, leaving 10 bases between the germline ends. This CDR3 is 14 amino acids long. Germline V gene lookup returns CDR1 MNHEY and CDR2 SVGEGT. The CDR3 spells CASSYRQGNYGYTF. CDR3 coding DNA: TGTGCCAGCAGTTATAGGCAGGGGAACTATGGCTACACCTTC.

This rearrangement joins TRBV7-2 to TRBJ2-7; tentative D call: TRBD2 (6 bases). Trimming took off 4 bases at V and 1 base at J, with 11 bases between the two ends. From germline, CDR1 is SGHTA and CDR2 FQGNSA. The CDR3 runs 14 residues. DNA of the CDR3: TGTGCCAGCAGCTCCCTGACTAGATCCTACGAGCAGTACTTC. Residues: CASSSLTRSYEQYF. Supplemented by reference TRBV7-2 and TRBJ2-7, the full variable domain reads GAGVSQSPSNKVTEKGKDVELRCDPISGHTALYWYRQSLGQGLEFLIYFQGNSAPDKSGLPSDRFSAERTGGSVSTLTIQRTQQEDSAVYLCASSSLTRSYEQYFGPGTRLTVT.

The chain links TRBV20-1 to TRBJ2-7; D may be TRBD1 (7 bases). This CDR3 spans 13 amino acids. The V gene lost 4 bases and the J gene lost 4 bases, with 14 bases spanning the gap. Germline loops: CDR1 DFQATT, CDR2 SNEGSKA (reference sequence). The CDR3 is CSAMRDRGYEQYF. CDR3 in DNA: TGCAGTGCTATGCGGGACAGAGGGTACGAGCAGTACTTC.

V gene TRBV6-2 or TRBV6-3 combines with J gene TRBJ1-1, with D perhaps TRBD1 (5 bases). The germline gives CDR1 MNHEY, CDR2 SVGEGT. This CDR3 has 16 residues. V lost 8 bases and J 0 bases, leaving 19 bases between the germline ends. The CDR3 bases are TGTGCCAGCCGACTTAAGGGGTGGTTTATGAACACTGAAGCTTTCTTT. Translation gives CASRLKGWFMNTEAFF.

This chain connects TRBV20-1 to TRBJ2-7; the D is unclear. The CDR3 totals 10 residues. V lost 7 bases and J 2 bases, leaving 6 bases between the germline ends. Germline V gives CDR1 DFQATT, CDR2 SNEGSKA (reference sequence). CDR3 residues: CSVKPYEQYF. The CDR3, as DNA: TGCAGTGTTAAACCCTACGAGCAGTACTTC.

The chain couples TRBV27 to TRBJ2-5; 10 bases fit TRBD2. The CDR3 has 15 residues. After removal of 11 bases from V and 1 base from J, the junction contained 10 bases not matched to a gene. The germline CDR1 and CDR2 sequences are MNHEY and SMNVEV (reference sequence). CDR3 DNA sequence: TGTGCCCCCCGCCCAACTAGCGGGACCCAAGAGACCCAGTACTTC. It translates to CAPRPTSGTQETQYF.